These 19 T cell receptor beta chains were all obtained from the same sample, sequenced in a study of T-cell memory formation after mild COVID-19 (dated by TCRdb to the early 2020s). The receptor library was made with 5' RACE. TCRdb records Illumina NovaSeq 6000 as the sequencer. Clones were called with MiXCR by TCRdb after fastp trimmed the public reads at Q25, and only in-frame beta chains were retained. Every CDR3 protein is listed once, alongside the most common genes and DNA of its rows. This sample lists about 430,000 distinct CDR3 sequences; 15% to 20% were detected once. The ten largest clones add up to roughly 21% of the sample. The sample was PBMCs or a T cell subset sorted from them (not recorded which). The receptors shown here come from a man younger than 30 who had mild COVID-19 (a few samples of this study predate the infection). The sample titles of this study are shuffled in the database, so cell type and time point are left out; the donor was told from shared clones.

This clonotype was counted only a few times. The chain couples TRBV12-3 or TRBV12-4 to TRBJ1-5; 7 nucleotides align to TRBD1. This CDR3 is built from 13 residues. J lost 6 bases, V lost 6 bases, and 5 bases had no gene match. CDR3 residues: CASSTGVRQPQHF. For the CDR3, the DNA is TGTGCCAGCAGCACAGGGGTCCGTCAGCCCCAGCATTTT.

There are a few counts of this clonotype. The V call is TRBV30, the J call TRBJ1-1; maybe TRBD1 (5 bases). Trimming left V 2 bases short and J 9 bases short, with 10 bases between. There are 11 residues in the CDR3. The germline V gene has CDR1 GTSNPN and CDR2 SVGIG (reference sequence). CDR3 sequence: CAWSTGTQAFF. The CDR3, as DNA: TGTGCCTGGAGTACCGGGACCCAAGCTTTCTTT.

V and J are TRBV5-1 and TRBJ2-7, with a tentative D call TRBD2 (5 bases). The CDR3 consists of 14 residues. In germline, CDR1 is SGHRS, CDR2 YFSETQ. The V and J ends lost 0 bases and 4 bases respectively, with 11 bases between them. The CDR3 protein is CASSLAEGRYEQYF. The CDR3 coding sequence is TGCGCCAGCAGCTTGGCCGAGGGCCGGTACGAGCAGTACTTC.

This clonotype has a count of ten or more. This chain links TRBV28 with TRBJ2-5; D gene ambiguous. This CDR3 contains 14 residues. With 3 bases removed from V and 5 bases from J, the gap between germline ends came to 13 bases. Germline CDR1 is MDHEN and CDR2 is SYDVKM. Here the CDR3 DNA reads TGTGCCAGCAGTTTGACGGCCGGCGTGGAGACCCAGTACTTC. Protein product: CASSLTAGVETQYF.

This clonotype showed up just a few times. CDR3 sequence (DNA): TGTGCCAGCAGCTTAAGGACGGACCCCCAAGAGACCCAGTACTTC. Translated: CASSLRTDPQETQYF. The chain employs TRBV7-9 and TRBJ2-5; no reliable D call. CDR3 length: 15 residues. V shed 2 bases and J shed 1 base, with 11 bases lying between them. Per the germline V gene, CDR1 is SEHNR and CDR2 is FQNEAQ (reference sequence).

This clonotype has more than one count but fewer than ten. The chain joins TRBV5-1 to TRBJ2-5; 14 nucleotides line up with TRBD2. Trimming cost V 3 bases and J 4 bases; bases outside gene matches: 14. CDR1 and CDR2 from the germline V gene are SGHRS and YFSETQ. The CDR3 contains 19 residues. The CDR3 loop reads CASSYGLAGGPVPSETQYF. The CDR3 bases are TGCGCCAGCAGCTACGGACTAGCGGGGGGACCCGTCCCCTCAGAGACCCAGTACTTC. Variable domain in full (rest from reference TRBV5-1 and TRBJ2-5): KAGVTQTPRYLIKTRGQQVTLSCSPISGHRSVSWYQQTPGQGLQFLFEYFSETQRNKGNFPGRFSGRQFSNSRSEMNVSTLELGDSALYLCASSYGLAGGPVPSETQYFGPGTRLLVL.

This clonotype appeared a few times. The chain is built from TRBV20-1 and TRBJ2-1, with TRBD2 identical over 7 bases. Germline CDR1 reads DFQATT; CDR2 reads SNEGSKA (reference sequence). Trimming cost V 5 bases and J 5 bases; bases outside gene matches: 9. This CDR3 has 14 amino acids. The CDR3 sequence: CSALRGLPDNEQFF. For the CDR3, the DNA is TGCAGTGCTTTGCGGGGACTACCCGACAATGAGCAGTTCTTC.

The rearrangement joins TRBV9 to TRBJ2-1, with D maybe TRBD1 (5 bases). CDR1 SGDLS and CDR2 YYNGEE come from the germline V gene. V lost 0 bases, J lost 3 bases, and 10 bases lay in between. CDR3 length: 15 residues. For the CDR3, the DNA is TGTGCCAGCAGCGTAGATCCAGGGCACTACAATGAGCAGTTCTTC. Amino acid sequence: CASSVDPGHYNEQFF.

The gene calls are TRBV2 and TRBJ1-5; the match to TRBD1 covers 10 bases. CDR1 and CDR2 from the germline V gene are SNHLY and FYNNEI. The CDR3 is made up of 14 amino acids. V lost 4 bases, J lost 11 bases, and 8 bases stayed unmatched. In DNA form, the CDR3 reads TGTGCCAGCAGTGGGGGACAGGGGTTCCGGACCCAGCATTTT. It is translated as CASSGGQGFRTQHF.

The sample holds many counts of this clonotype. This chain joins TRBV5-5 and TRBJ1-1; the D is unclear. Germline CDR1 SGHKS, CDR2 YYEKEE (reference sequence). Trimming pared 4 bases from V and 5 bases from J, leaving 15 bases between. The CDR3 is 14 amino acids. The CDR3 DNA follows: TGTGCCAGCAGCCCGAGAACGGGTCGAACTGAAGCTTTCTTT. Protein product: CASSPRTGRTEAFF.

This clonotype was seen repeatedly, ten times or more. The CDR3 coding sequence is TGTGCCAGCAGCTTAGAGGGGCGCTCCTACAATGAGCAGTTCTTC. This gives the protein CASSLEGRSYNEQFF. The rearrangement links TRBV7-2 to TRBJ2-1; weak D call: TRBD1 (5 bases). The V and J ends lost 1 base and 0 bases respectively, with 7 bases between them. This CDR3 comprises 15 residues. The germline V gene has CDR1 SGHTA and CDR2 FQGNSA.

This clonotype occurred many times. V gene TRBV4-1 combines with J gene TRBJ1-2, with D perhaps matching TRBD1 (6 bases). Trimming removed 3 bases at V and 6 bases at J, with 17 bases between. Germline V CDR1 and CDR2: MGHRA, YSYEKL. The CDR3 is made up of 15 amino acids. Here the CDR3 reads CASSQRGGVENGYTF. For the CDR3, the DNA is TGCGCCAGCAGCCAGAGGGGGGGAGTTGAGAATGGCTACACCTTC.

The chain is built from TRBV19 and TRBJ2-5; D is possibly TRBD1 or TRBD2 (5 bases each). V lost 5 bases to trimming and J lost 7 bases, with 23 bases between them. The CDR3 sequence is 16 residues long. The germline V gene encodes CDR1 LNHDA and CDR2 SQIVND (reference sequence). CDR3 loop: CASSAYSRDGGGTQYF. CDR3 sequence (DNA): TGTGCCAGTAGTGCCTACAGCCGGGACGGAGGAGGGACCCAGTACTTC.

This rearrangement joins TRBV4-1 to TRBJ2-4; 11 bases line up with TRBD2. This CDR3 is 17 amino acids long. J gave up 7 bases and V 4 bases, and 12 bases lay outside the gene matches. Germline V CDR1 and CDR2: MGHRA, YSYEKL. For the CDR3, the DNA is TGCGCCAGCAGCCCGGGACTAGCGGTCCTGAAGGGTAACATTCAGTACTTC. Protein product: CASSPGLAVLKGNIQYF.

This clonotype was picked up a small number of times. V gene TRBV6-1 combines with J gene TRBJ1-5, with TRBD1 identical over 9 bases. J gave up 6 bases and V 4 bases, and 4 bases lay outside the gene matches. CDR1 and CDR2 from the germline V gene are MNHNS and SASEGT. The CDR3 loop spans 14 amino acids. The CDR3 bases are TGTGCCAGCAGTGGGACAGGGGTGTCTCAGCCCCAGCATTTT. Translated: CASSGTGVSQPQHF.

The chain combines TRBV6-5 with TRBJ1-1; D uncertain. In germline, CDR1 is MNHEY, CDR2 SVGAGI. The CDR3 consists of 13 residues. Trimming removed 2 bases at V and 3 bases at J, with 7 bases between. CDR3 bases: TGTGCCAGCAGTTACCGAAGGTACACTGAAGCTTTCTTT. Protein product: CASSYRRYTEAFF.

This clonotype was detected only a few times. The V and J genes are TRBV20-1 and TRBJ1-2; 7 bases match TRBD1. Germline V CDR1 and CDR2: DFQATT, SNEGSKA (reference sequence). The length of the CDR3 is 14 residues. V shed 0 bases, J shed 8 bases, and the junction held 9 bases outside the gene matches. The CDR3 coding sequence is TGCAGTGCTAGAGAGAGACAGGGCCGCTGGGGCTACACCTTC. Encoded protein: CSARERQGRWGYTF.

DNA of the CDR3: TGTGCCAGCAGTGAATGGGACCTTAACGACACCTTC. Translation: CASSEWDLNDTF. The chain has TRBV2 and TRBJ1-2; maybe TRBD1 (5 bases). Germline V gene data show CDR1 as SNHLY and CDR2 as FYNNEI. The CDR3 totals 12 residues. The V end was cut by 2 bases, the J end by 12 bases, with 13 bases between.

This CDR3 is CASSQGQGVNEQYF. The CDR3 nucleotides are TGCGCCAGCAGCCAGGGACAAGGAGTCAACGAGCAGTACTTC. The J gene is TRBJ2-7, the V gene TRBV4-3, with TRBD1 as a possible D gene (6 bases). This CDR3 is 14 amino acids long. Trimming left V 3 bases short and J 5 bases short, with 14 bases between. From germline, CDR1 is LGHNA and CDR2 YSLEER.